This T cell receptor beta chain was identified in a study of T-cell memory formation after mild COVID-19. CDR1 and CDR2 from the germline V gene are DFQATT and SNEGSKA (reference sequence). The CDR3 is 13 amino acids. Trimming removed 4 bases from V and 5 bases from J, with 14 bases in between. Via MiXCR, TCRdb re-called the 5' RACE reads, giving one row per CDR3 protein. The repertoire holds roughly 300,000 distinct CDR3 sequences, with roughly 15% as singletons. The table lists this clonotype with many counts. The source of this sequence is a man younger than 30 who had mild COVID-19 (a few samples of this study predate the infection). Cell type and time point are not known. The V and J genes are TRBV20-1 and TRBJ2-5; D could derive from TRBD1 or TRBD2 (5 bases each). Specimen: PBMCs or a T cell subset sorted from them (not recorded which). As DNA, the CDR3 is TGCAGTGCTAAGCGCCGGGGCGGGGAGACCCAGTACTTC. Protein sequence: CSAKRRGGETQYF.